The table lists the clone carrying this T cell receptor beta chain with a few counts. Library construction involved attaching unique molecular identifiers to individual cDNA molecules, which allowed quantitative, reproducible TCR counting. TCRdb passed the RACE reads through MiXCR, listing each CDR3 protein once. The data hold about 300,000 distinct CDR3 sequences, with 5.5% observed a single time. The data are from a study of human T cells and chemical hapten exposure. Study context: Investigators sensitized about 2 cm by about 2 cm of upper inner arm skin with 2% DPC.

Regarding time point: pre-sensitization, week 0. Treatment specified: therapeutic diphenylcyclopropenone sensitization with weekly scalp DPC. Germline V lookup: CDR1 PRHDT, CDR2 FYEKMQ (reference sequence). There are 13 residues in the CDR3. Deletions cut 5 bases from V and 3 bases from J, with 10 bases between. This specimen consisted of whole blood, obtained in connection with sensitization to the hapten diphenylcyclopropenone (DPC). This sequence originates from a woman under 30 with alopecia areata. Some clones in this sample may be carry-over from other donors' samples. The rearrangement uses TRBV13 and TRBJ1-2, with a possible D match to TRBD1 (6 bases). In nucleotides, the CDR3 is TGTGCCAGCAGCCAGGGGAAGGACTATGGCTACACCTTC. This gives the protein CASSQGKDYGYTF.